This entry lists 27 T cell receptor beta chains sequenced from one sample in a study of CD8 T cells in Susac syndrome. Random-hexamer reverse transcription was applied to roughly 0.5 to 1 ug RNA. TCRdb itself ran the immunoSEQ multiplex PCR reads through MiXCR, one entry per CDR3 protein. The sample carries about 160,000 distinct CDR3 sequences, around 92% recorded once. Sequenced: CD4+ T cells from PBMCs. Source of these receptors: a human donor in good health.

This rearrangement joins TRBV6-1 to TRBJ1-2; D is uncertain. From germline, CDR1 is MNHNS and CDR2 SASEGT. The length of the CDR3 is 12 residues. Between the trimmed V and J ends, which lost 2 bases and 4 bases, there was a span of 5 bases. The CDR3 region is CASSENGYGYTF. The CDR3 nucleotides are TGTGCCAGCAGTGAAAACGGCTATGGCTACACCTTC.

V and J are TRBV10-3 and TRBJ2-5; tentatively, D is TRBD2 (6 bases). With 3 bases removed from V and 5 bases from J, the gap between germline ends came to 16 bases. This CDR3 has 15 residues. Germline V gene sequence: CDR1 ENHRY, CDR2 SYGVKD. The CDR3, as DNA: TGTGCCATCAGTGAACGGGAGAGGAGGGCGGAGACCCAGTACTTC. It codes for CAISERERRAETQYF.

This clonotype was picked up one time. The V gene is TRBV7-8, the J gene TRBJ2-5, with TRBD1 identical over 7 bases. In germline, CDR1 is SGHVS, CDR2 FQNEAQ. The V segment lost 5 bases and the J segment 5 bases; nucleotides outside the gene matches: 8. CDR3 length equals 14 residues. This CDR3 reads CASSVGTVRETQYF. The CDR3 DNA reads TGTGCCAGCAGCGTGGGGACAGTCCGGGAGACCCAGTACTTC.

The J gene is TRBJ2-6, the V gene TRBV6-6, with D possibly TRBD2 on 5 matching bases. The length of the CDR3 is 16 residues. Trimming took off 2 bases at V and 0 bases at J, with 8 bases between the two ends. The V gene's germline CDR1 is MNHNY and CDR2 SVGAGI (reference sequence). The CDR3 loop reads CASSYGRGSGANVLTF. CDR3 nucleotides: TGTGCCAGCAGTTACGGCCGGGGCTCTGGGGCCAACGTCCTGACTTTC.

This clonotype has only one observation. The genes are TRBV5-1 and TRBJ2-7, with D possibly matching TRBD2 (5 bases). This CDR3 comprises 16 residues. CDR1 is SGHRS and CDR2 is YFSETQ in the germline V gene. The V gene lost 0 bases and the J gene lost 0 bases, with 13 bases spanning the gap. CDR3 in amino acids: CASSLGVSGASYEQYF. The CDR3 DNA follows: TGCGCCAGCAGCTTGGGGGTAAGCGGCGCCTCCTACGAGCAGTACTTC.

The chain is built from TRBV30 and TRBJ1-1, with 10 bases matching TRBD1. Germline CDR1 and CDR2: GTSNPN and SVGIG (reference sequence). CDR3 length: 13 amino acids. V trimming: 5 bases; J trimming: 5 bases; junction bases outside the gene matches: 5. The CDR3 DNA follows: TGTGCCTGGGACAGGGGGCGCGGAACTGAAGCTTTCTTT. Translation: CAWDRGRGTEAFF.

The chain uses TRBV19 and TRBJ1-1; D perhaps matches TRBD1 (6 bases). The CDR3 has 12 residues. Germline V CDR1 and CDR2: LNHDA, SQIVND (reference sequence). Trimming left V 7 bases short and J 4 bases short, with 10 bases between. The CDR3 loop is CASNLRGTEAFF. As DNA, the CDR3 is TGTGCCAGTAACCTCAGGGGCACTGAAGCTTTCTTT.

V usage is TRBV29-1 and J usage is TRBJ2-5; D remains unclear. Germline V lookup: CDR1 SQVTM, CDR2 ANQGSEA. This CDR3 has 10 amino acids. V lost 8 bases and J lost 5, with 9 bases in between. The CDR3 is CSTLSETQYF. CDR3 sequence (DNA): TGCAGCACGTTGTCCGAGACCCAGTACTTC. The variable domain in full, with the rest retrieved from reference TRBV29-1 and TRBJ2-5, is SAVISQKPSRDICQRGTSLTIQCQVDSQVTMMFWYRQQPGQSLTLIATANQGSEATYESGFVIDKFPISRPNLTFSTLTVSNMSPEDSSIYLCSTLSETQYFGPGTRLLVL.

The chain uses TRBV27 and TRBJ2-2; D is perhaps TRBD2 (7 bases). CDR1 is MNHEY, CDR2 SMNVEV, per germline (reference sequence). V was pared by 2 bases and J by 4 bases, with 11 bases between. The CDR3 has 15 amino acids. The CDR3 here is CASSLGGAVTGELFF. In DNA, the CDR3 is TGTGCCAGCAGTTTAGGGGGGGCGGTCACCGGGGAGCTGTTTTTT.

This chain uses TRBV30 with TRBJ2-2; 15 nucleotides agree with TRBD2. J was trimmed by 5 bases and V by 5 bases; bases with no gene match: 6. CDR1 and CDR2 from the germline V gene are GTSNPN and SVGIG (reference sequence). The CDR3 totals 16 residues. The CDR3 DNA follows: TGTGCCTGGGACGGACTAGCGGGAGGGGTGACCGGGGAGCTGTTTTTT. It translates to CAWDGLAGGVTGELFF.

The CDR3 reads CASSYSRPGTGSTGANVLTF. CDR3 sequence (DNA): TGTGCCAGCAGTTACTCACGTCCCGGGACAGGGAGCACTGGGGCCAACGTCCTGACTTTC. The rearrangement joins TRBV6-5 to TRBJ2-6; 9 bases are shared with TRBD1. Germline V gives CDR1 MNHEY, CDR2 SVGAGI. This CDR3 is 20 amino acids long. The V segment lost 0 bases and the J segment 2 bases; nucleotides outside the gene matches: 11.

The chain joins TRBV19 to TRBJ2-5; no reliable D call. The CDR3 covers 14 residues. Germline-derived CDR1 and CDR2 are LNHDA and SQIVND (reference sequence). The germline V and J ends were trimmed by 0 bases and 0 bases, with 5 bases remaining between them. CDR3 sequence: CASSIDLDQETQYF. Here the CDR3 DNA reads TGTGCCAGTAGTATAGATTTGGACCAAGAGACCCAGTACTTC.

The chain is built from TRBV7-2 and TRBJ2-6; TRBD1 might be the D (5 bases). Germline V lookup: CDR1 SGHTA, CDR2 FQGNSA. The ends were cut back, 5 bases at V and 4 bases at J, with 21 bases in the middle. This CDR3 is built from 18 residues. The CDR3 region has the DNA TGTGCCAGCAGCGTACGACGACAGCCTCGAGGAGGGGCCAACGTCCTGACTTTC. Amino acid sequence: CASSVRRQPRGGANVLTF. Combining the CDR3 with reference TRBV7-2 and TRBJ2-6 gives the whole variable domain GAGVSQSPSNKVTEKGKDVELRCDPISGHTALYWYRQSLGQGLEFLIYFQGNSAPDKSGLPSDRFSAERTGGSVSTLTIQRTQQEDSAVYLCASSVRRQPRGGANVLTFGAGSRLTVL.

This rearrangement joins TRBV7-8 to TRBJ1-2; D possibly corresponds to TRBD1 (5 bases). There are 13 residues in the CDR3. V was clipped by 5 bases and J by 4 bases, with 11 bases between them. Germline CDR1 SGHVS, CDR2 FQNEAQ. CDR3 nucleotide sequence: TGTGCCAGCAGCGGGGGGACGGCCTATGGCTACACCTTC. Protein product: CASSGGTAYGYTF.

This clonotype came up once. The chain carries TRBV29-1 and TRBJ1-2, with a tentative D call TRBD1 (5 bases). Trimming removed 7 bases at V and 4 bases at J, with 13 bases between. There are 12 residues in the CDR3. Germline CDR1 SQVTM, CDR2 ANQGSEA. The CDR3 spells CSGGAGGYGYTF. Here the CDR3 DNA reads TGCAGCGGTGGGGCGGGTGGCTATGGCTACACCTTC.

This clonotype was counted between two and nine times. The chain couples TRBV18 to TRBJ2-7; 11 nucleotides align to TRBD1. V shed 6 bases, J shed 2 bases, and the junction held 3 bases outside the gene matches. The CDR3 length is 14 residues. Germline V gene sequence: CDR1 KGHSH, CDR2 LQKENI. The CDR3 region has the DNA TGTGCCAGCTCCCGGACAGGGGGCCCCTACGAGCAGTACTTC. Translation: CASSRTGGPYEQYF.

The chain has TRBV5-1 and TRBJ2-5, with D possibly TRBD1 on 5 matching bases. Germline V gene data show CDR1 as SGHRS and CDR2 as YFSETQ. V was clipped by 4 bases and J by 1 base, with 17 bases between them. The CDR3 covers 16 residues. The CDR3 bases are TGCGCCAGCAGCCCTGGTGGCAGGGCCTTCCAAGAGACCCAGTACTTC. It yields the protein CASSPGGRAFQETQYF.

The rearrangement uses TRBV5-6 and TRBJ2-3; no firm D call. Germline V gene sequence: CDR1 SGHDT, CDR2 YYEEEE. The germline V and J ends were trimmed by 0 bases and 1 base, with 6 bases remaining between them. The CDR3 covers 14 residues. The CDR3 nucleotides read TGTGCCAGCAGCTTGGAGCCAGGCACAGATACGCAGTATTTT. Translation gives CASSLEPGTDTQYF. Drawing the rest from reference TRBV5-6 and TRBJ2-3, the complete variable domain is DAGVTQSPTHLIKTRGQQVTLRCSPKSGHDTVSWYQQALGQGPQFIFQYYEEEERQRGNFPDRFSGHQFPNYSSELNVNALLLGDSALYLCASSLEPGTDTQYFGPGTRLTVL.

This clonotype was detected only once. The chain recombines TRBV4-1 with TRBJ2-3; D possibly matches TRBD1 or TRBD2 (5 bases each). CDR1 MGHRA and CDR2 YSYEKL come from the germline V gene. The germline V and J ends were trimmed by 0 bases and 5 bases, with 12 bases remaining between them. There are 15 residues in the CDR3. The CDR3 loop reads CASSQDPGAGDTQYF. The CDR3 DNA follows: TGCGCCAGCAGCCAAGATCCCGGGGCCGGAGATACGCAGTATTTT.

This clonotype has more than one count but fewer than ten. This chain's CDR3 is CASSRGTGELFF. CDR3 bases: TGTGCCAGCAGTCGGGGCACCGGGGAGCTGTTTTTT. The V call is TRBV12-3 or TRBV12-4, the J call TRBJ2-2; the D gene is possibly TRBD2 (5 bases). The V gene lost 5 bases and the J gene lost 4 bases, with 5 bases spanning the gap. The CDR3 is 12 residues long.

The rearrangement joins TRBV21-1 to TRBJ1-1; the table's D gene call, TRBD1, was not cross checked with the DNA. TRBV21-1 is annotated as a pseudogene. The CDR3 has 15 residues. The CDR3 is CASSKPPGMNTEAFF. CDR3 DNA: TGTGCCAGCAGCAAACCCCCAGGGATGAACACTGAAGCTTTCTTT.

The rearrangement uses TRBV25-1 and TRBJ2-7, with D perhaps being TRBD1 or TRBD2 (5 bases each). This CDR3 has 13 residues. Germline lookup yields CDR1 MGHDK and CDR2 SYGVNS. The ends were cut back, 3 bases at V and 5 bases at J, with 11 bases in the middle. CDR3 in amino acids: CASSDGDRDEQYF. The DNA of the CDR3 is TGTGCCAGCAGTGACGGGGACCGGGACGAGCAGTACTTC.

V usage is TRBV5-1 and J usage is TRBJ2-2; 7 bases match TRBD1. Germline V lookup: CDR1 SGHRS, CDR2 YFSETQ. V trimming: 4 bases; J trimming: 0 bases; junction bases outside the gene matches: 6. The CDR3 has 16 amino acids. The CDR3 loop reads CASSLTGNSNTGELFF. The CDR3 region has the DNA TGCGCCAGCAGCCTGACAGGGAATTCGAACACCGGGGAGCTGTTTTTT.

The CDR3 DNA follows: TGCAGCGTTGGAGCGGGAGGCTACGAGCAGTACTTC. This sequence encodes CSVGAGGYEQYF. The chain carries TRBV29-1 and TRBJ2-7, with 9 bases aligning to TRBD2. V gave up 4 bases and J gave up 3 bases; unmatched junction bases: 1. The germline V gene encodes CDR1 SQVTM and CDR2 ANQGSEA. The CDR3 spans 12 residues.

V gene TRBV4-2 combines with J gene TRBJ2-5; 7 bases are a match to TRBD2. The V gene's germline CDR1 is LGHNA and CDR2 YNFKEQ. V gave up 0 bases and J gave up 6 bases; unmatched junction bases: 10. This CDR3 has 16 amino acids. CDR3 loop: CASSQDLSGAEKTQYF. The CDR3 coding sequence is TGTGCCAGCAGCCAAGATCTGAGCGGGGCTGAGAAGACCCAGTACTTC.

This sequence joins TRBV18 and TRBJ1-2, with 12 positions matching TRBD1. CDR1 KGHSH and CDR2 LQKENI come from the germline V gene. The CDR3 spans 18 residues. Trimming at V came to 6 bases and at J to 7 bases, leaving 18 bases not matched to a gene. In DNA, the CDR3 is TGTGCCAGCTCGATGGGACAGGGGGCCTCTACGGCCGTCGGTGGCTACACCTTC. It encodes CASSMGQGASTAVGGYTF. Full variable domain (rest looked up from reference TRBV18 and TRBJ1-2): NAGVMQNPRHLVRRRGQEARLRCSPMKGHSHVYWYRQLPEEGLKFMVYLQKENIIDESGMPKERFSAEFPKEGPSILRIQQVVRGDSAAYFCASSMGQGASTAVGGYTFGSGTRLTVV.

This clonotype was found a few times. As DNA, the CDR3 is TGTGCCAGCTCACTTCAGAACACTGAAGCTTTCTTT. It encodes CASSLQNTEAFF. The V call is TRBV18, the J call TRBJ1-1, with D unresolved. Germline V lookup: CDR1 KGHSH, CDR2 LQKENI. V lost 4 bases, J lost 1 base, and 4 bases lay in between. This CDR3 spans 12 amino acids.